What follows is one TCR beta chain and its context. Its antigen remains unidentified. The germline gives CDR1 MDHEN, CDR2 SYDVKM. V was clipped by 5 bases and J by 0 bases, with 14 bases between them. The CDR3 extends over 15 amino acids. The data originate from a study of graft-versus-host responses after intestinal transplantation. Study-wide context: Recipients had multivisceral, liver-intestinal, or isolated intestinal transplants.

Repertoires were generated with immunoSEQ multiplex PCR, while TCRdb's copy carries only in-frame clones and drops some. The sample gives some 92,000 clones, about nine tenths of which show up once; about 0.3% is in the top ten. Study findings and constraints: Analysis identified GvH clones in recipient marrow, with some appearing first in ileum or blood.

V and J are TRBV28 and TRBJ2-7, with D tentatively TRBD2 (5 bases). This sequence was found in a human donor who received an intestinal transplant. This specimen was unstimulated CD4+ T cells sorted from spleen or lymph node cells, taken before intestinal transplant. CDR3 protein: CASSPTIGISYEQYF. DNA for the CDR3: TGTGCCAGCAGTCCGACTATAGGTATCTCCTACGAGCAGTACTTC.